These T cell receptor beta chains were read from a single sample in a study of CD39 and CD103 CD8 tumor-infiltrating T cells. Sequencing used immunoSEQ multiplex PCR; TCRdb keeps in-frame clones, though not all of them. The table shows about 450 clones, with 72% occurring only once. Sample: CD39+ CD103+ CD8+ T cells sorted from the tumor. Receptor source: a human donor with head and neck squamous cell carcinoma. The CDR3 runs from the conserved cysteine through the conserved F or W. The D gene is left open where the match is weak. Not every row has a clone size; where given, it reads once, few, many or a size class.

v_gene	j_gene	d_gene	abundance	CDR3nt	CDR3aa
TRBV7-3	TRBJ2-1	TRBD1	NA	TGTGCCAGCAGCTTAGGGACAGGGTCTTCTGGCTCCTACAATGAGCAGTTCTTC	CASSLGTGSSGSYNEQFF
TRBV21-1	TRBJ1-6	NA	few	TGTGCCAGCAGCTACTTCTTGGACAGGGGACCTGATAATTCACCCCTCCACTTT	CASSYFLDRGPDNSPLHF
TRBV15	TRBJ2-7	TRBD1	NA	TGTGCCACCAGCAGGGGACAGGGGGCGCGAGAGCAGTACTTC	CATSRGQGAREQYF
TRBV5-6	TRBJ1-3	NA	once	TGTGCCAGCAGCGCGGGGGGGCAGACTGGAAACACCATATATTTT	CASSAGGQTGNTIYF
TRBV7-9	TRBJ1-1	TRBD1	few	TGTGCCAGCAGCTTGGACAGGGGGCTGGGTTTCTTT	CASSLDRGLGFF
TRBV4-2	TRBJ2-2	TRBD2	large	TGTGCCAGCAGCCAAGCTAGCGGGGACAACACCGGGGAGCTGTTTTTT	CASSQASGDNTGELFF
TRBV4-3	TRBJ1-5	NA	NA	TGCGCCAGCAGCCAAGATACGGGGGACCACCAGCCCCAGCATTTT	CASSQDTGDHQPQHF
TRBV19	TRBJ1-2	NA	NA	TGTGCCAGTAGTAGGGAGGCAGCCTACTATGGCTACACCTTC	CASSREAAYYGYTF
TRBV18	TRBJ2-7	NA	few	TGTGCCAGCTCACCACCCGAGACAAGTGCCTACGAGCAGTACTTC	CASSPPETSAYEQYF
TRBV7-6	TRBJ1-5	NA	NA	TGTGCCAGCAGCTTACGGAGGGACCAGCCCCAGCATTTT	CASSLRRDQPQHF
TRBV13	TRBJ1-2	NA	NA	TGTGCCAGCAGCTGGGCGGACAGTAACTATGGCTACACCTTC	CASSWADSNYGYTF
TRBV15	TRBJ2-7	NA	NA	TGTGCCACCAGCAGAGGCGGCGCCTTTTCTTCCTACGAGCAGTACTTC	CATSRGGAFSSYEQYF
TRBV6-1	TRBJ1-2	NA	NA	TGTGCCAGCAGTGAAGGTCCGGGGGGCAACTATGGCTACACCTTC	CASSEGPGGNYGYTF
TRBV6-5	TRBJ1-3	NA	NA	TGTGCCAGCAGTTACTCTTTCGGCTCTGGAAACACCATATATTTT	CASSYSFGSGNTIYF
TRBV6-5	TRBJ2-3	NA	NA	TGTGCCAGCAGTTACTCGGGCTTTCTCACAGATACGCAGTATTTT	CASSYSGFLTDTQYF
TRBV6-4	TRBJ2-7	TRBD2	NA	TGTGCCAGCAGTGACCCGGGACTAGCGGGGGTTCGGTCCTACGAGCAGTACTTC	CASSDPGLAGVRSYEQYF
TRBV2	TRBJ2-3	NA	NA	TGTGCCAGCAGTTACCGGGACTTACGCACAGATACGCAGTATTTT	CASSYRDLRTDTQYF
TRBV30	TRBJ2-7	TRBD1	large	TGTGCCTGGAGTGGACAGGGAGCCGAGCAGTACTTC	CAWSGQGAEQYF
TRBV11-2	TRBJ2-1	NA	NA	TGTGCCAGCAGCCCTAGGAGGGCGCGTTACAATGAGCAGTTCTTC	CASSPRRARYNEQFF
TRBV6-1	TRBJ1-5	NA	NA	TGTGCCAGCAAGCTCGACTGGGGCAGCAATCAGCCCCAGCATTTT	CASKLDWGSNQPQHF
TRBV19	TRBJ1-5	TRBD1	hyperexpanded	TGTGCCAGTACCCTTAATTGGGACAGAAATCAGCCCCAGCATTTT	CASTLNWDRNQPQHF
TRBV4-1	TRBJ2-5	NA	NA	TGCGCCAGCAGCCGAGTGCAGGCGTCGTACCAAGAGACCCAGTACTTC	CASSRVQASYQETQYF
TRBV4-2	TRBJ2-6	NA	NA	TGTGCCAGCAGCCTTCGAACAGGCTCTGGGGCCAACGTCCTGACTTTC	CASSLRTGSGANVLTF
TRBV4-2	TRBJ2-4	NA	large	TGTGCCAGACTTAGAGAATTAGCCAAAAACATTCAGTACTTC	CARLRELAKNIQYF
TRBV19	TRBJ1-1	NA	NA	TGTGCCAGTAGTGCTCTCCAGTCACGCCAGGGTGAAGCTTTCTTT	CASSALQSRQGEAFF
TRBV2	TRBJ2-1	NA	NA	TGTGCCAGCAGTGACGACATGAGCTCCTACAATGAGCAGTTCTTC	CASSDDMSSYNEQFF
TRBV7-9	TRBJ1-1	TRBD1	large	TGTGCCAGCAGCACAGACAGGGGGCAAGCTTTCTTT	CASSTDRGQAFF
TRBV6-5	TRBJ1-2	NA	NA	TGTGCCAGCAGTTACGGAGGAGTCTATGGCTACACCTTC	CASSYGGVYGYTF
TRBV6-6	TRBJ1-1	NA	few	TGTGCCAGCAGTTTAGGCGAGGGAACTGAAGCTTTCTTT	CASSLGEGTEAFF
TRBV29-1	TRBJ1-3	NA	NA	TGCAGCGTTGAGGAGTACTCTGGAAACACCATATATTTT	CSVEEYSGNTIYF